The 18 T cell receptor beta chains presented below share a single source sample, sequenced in a study of early T cells in non-severe SARS-CoV-2 infection. TCRdb itself ran the 5' RACE reads through MiXCR, one entry per CDR3 protein. The top ten clones hold 2.5% to 3% of a sample with 25,000 to 35,000 distinct CDR3 sequences, 6.6% of them seen once. Sequencing was done on a sample of whole blood. Receptors were obtained from an adult who was a healthcare worker with PCR-confirmed SARS-CoV-2 infection or an uninfected control (not recorded which).

This clonotype was seen at least ten times. The V gene is TRBV20-1, the J gene TRBJ1-6; the D gene is possibly TRBD1 (5 bases). Per germline, CDR1 DFQATT and CDR2 SNEGSKA (reference sequence). The CDR3 is 16 residues long. Trimming removed 3 bases at V and 7 bases at J, with 19 bases between. The CDR3, as DNA: TGCAGTGCTAGGGGGGTTGGCGGGGCAGGCAATTCACCCCTCCACTTT. Protein: CSARGVGGAGNSPLHF.

This clonotype was picked up many times. The V and J genes are TRBV20-1 and TRBJ2-2; possibly TRBD1 or TRBD2 for D (6 bases each). CDR1 DFQATT and CDR2 SNEGSKA come from the germline V gene (reference sequence). The CDR3 has 12 residues. With 5 bases removed from V and 6 bases from J, the gap between germline ends came to 10 bases. CDR3 coding DNA: TGCAGTGCTGTGGGGGGCCCCGGGGAGCTGTTTTTT. Translation gives CSAVGGPGELFF.

The rearrangement links TRBV11-2 to TRBJ2-3; 13 bases align to TRBD2. The ends lost 4 bases at V and 2 bases at J; junction bases unmatched: 3. Germline V gene sequence: CDR1 SGHAT, CDR2 FQNNGV. This CDR3 has 16 residues. In DNA form, the CDR3 reads TGTGCCAGCAGCTCTGGACTAGCGGGGGTCACAGATACGCAGTATTTT. Translated: CASSSGLAGVTDTQYF.

Here the CDR3 reads CATSRDSGWGTGNTIYF. CDR3 nucleotides: TGTGCCACCAGCAGAGATAGTGGGTGGGGAACTGGAAACACCATATATTTT. The chain has TRBV15 and TRBJ1-3; D is undetermined. V dropped 0 bases and J dropped 2 bases, with 14 bases sitting between them. The CDR3 consists of 17 residues. The germline V gene encodes CDR1 LNHNV and CDR2 YYDKDF (reference sequence).

This clonotype was seen repeatedly, ten times or more. The rearrangement links TRBV5-1 to TRBJ2-1; unclear D gene. This CDR3 contains 16 residues. The V and J ends lost 2 bases and 6 bases respectively, with 18 bases between them. Per germline, CDR1 SGHRS and CDR2 YFSETQ. CDR3 DNA: TGCGCCAGCAGCTTAATTAGGCAGGAGTTCGGCAATGAGCAGTTCTTC. Its protein is CASSLIRQEFGNEQFF.

This clonotype was observed many times. CDR3: CASSQNFAGEYNEQFF. Here the CDR3 DNA reads TGTGCCAGCAGCCAAAACTTCGCGGGCGAATACAATGAGCAGTTCTTC. The chain has TRBV3-1 and TRBJ2-1, with D possibly matching TRBD2 (5 bases). This CDR3 region has 16 residues. V was trimmed by 2 bases and J by 4 bases, leaving 15 bases between them. From germline, CDR1 is LGHDT and CDR2 YNNKEL (reference sequence).

The V and J genes are TRBV7-2 and TRBJ2-7; 10 bases agree with TRBD2. The ends lost 5 bases at V and 0 bases at J; junction bases unmatched: 13. Germline CDR1 and CDR2: SGHTA and FQGNSA. This CDR3 has 18 residues. CDR3: CASSPRAGLAYSSYEQYF. DNA for the CDR3: TGTGCCAGCAGCCCTCGCGCGGGACTAGCGTACTCCTCCTACGAGCAGTACTTC.

This clonotype was counted at least ten times. This chain connects TRBV5-4 to TRBJ2-1, with D hard to call. The CDR3 loop spans 12 amino acids. Germline values: CDR1 SGHNT, CDR2 YYREEE (reference sequence). Trimming stripped 0 bases from V and 8 bases from J, with 6 bases between. The CDR3 DNA sequence: TGTGCCAGCAGCTTGGGCATGGATGAGCAGTTCTTC. This gives the protein CASSLGMDEQFF. The whole variable domain, filled in from reference TRBV5-4 and TRBJ2-1, reads ETGVTQSPTHLIKTRGQQVTLRCSSQSGHNTVSWYQQALGQGPQFIFQYYREEENGRGNFPPRFSGLQFPNYSSELNVNALELDDSALYLCASSLGMDEQFFGPGTRLTVL.

This clonotype appeared many times. The germline gene is not matched at one end of the junction; a read error may be the cause. V usage is TRBV7-6 and J usage is TRBJ2-3; 8 nucleotides agree with TRBD2. The CDR3 runs 14 residues. CDR1 and CDR2 from the germline V gene are SGHVS and FNYEAQ. This CDR3 is CASSGRGRPDTEYF. Here the CDR3 DNA reads TGTGCCAGCAGCGGACGCGGGAGGCCAGATACGGAGTATTTT. The whole variable domain, filled in from reference TRBV7-6 and TRBJ2-3, reads GAGVSQSPRYKVTKRGQDVALRCDPISGHVSLYWYRQALGQGPEFLTYFNYEAQQDKSGLPNDRFSAERPEGSISTLTIQRTEQRDSAMYRCASSGRGRPDTEYFGPGTRLTVL.

This clonotype was found a few times. CDR3 coding DNA: TGCAGCTACCGGGGCGGGTATTACACTGAAGCTTTCTTT. Residues: CSYRGGYYTEAFF. The chain combines TRBV29-1 with TRBJ1-1, with TRBD1 as a possible D gene (5 bases). V was shortened by 8 bases and J by 3 bases, with 16 bases between the two germline ends. CDR1 is SQVTM and CDR2 is ANQGSEA in the germline V gene. CDR3 length: 13 residues.

The sample holds many counts of this clonotype. This sequence joins TRBV15 and TRBJ2-2; 9 nucleotides agree with TRBD1. This CDR3 comprises 17 residues. V shed 6 bases and J 4 bases; nucleotides not matched to a gene: 12. Germline CDR1 is LNHNV and CDR2 is YYDKDF (reference sequence). The CDR3 DNA reads TGTGCCACCAGACCTCAGGAACAGGGGGCAAGCACCGGGGAGCTGTTTTTT. Its translation: CATRPQEQGASTGELFF.

The chain joins TRBV7-7 to TRBJ2-5; D tentatively reads TRBD1 or TRBD2 (5 bases each). Trimming took 5 bases from V and 3 from J, leaving 16 bases between them. Germline CDR1 reads SSHAT; CDR2 reads FNYEAQ (reference sequence). There are 15 residues in the CDR3. The CDR3 protein is CASSPGRIWEETQYF. The CDR3 coding sequence is TGTGCCAGCAGCCCGGGGCGGATTTGGGAAGAGACCCAGTACTTC.

This clonotype was picked up many times. The chain carries TRBV28 and TRBJ1-2, with a tentative D call TRBD1 (5 bases). V was clipped by 5 bases and J by 4 bases, with 17 bases between them. The CDR3 is 15 amino acids. Germline V gene data show CDR1 as MDHEN and CDR2 as SYDVKM. CDR3 region: CASSPRGVRIYGYTF. CDR3 DNA: TGTGCCAGCAGTCCCCGGGGCGTTCGGATCTATGGCTACACCTTC.

This clonotype was observed at least ten times. The gene calls are TRBV7-9 and TRBJ1-5; D not certain. The CDR3 consists of 14 residues. Germline V gives CDR1 SEHNR, CDR2 FQNEAQ (reference sequence). V gave up 8 bases and J gave up 3 bases, with 14 bases separating them. The CDR3 nucleotides are TGTGCCAGCGGCAGAGGAGAAGCCAATCAGCCCCAGCATTTT. This codes for CASGRGEANQPQHF.

The chain combines TRBV20-1 with TRBJ2-3; 10 bases are a match to TRBD2. The trim removed 3 bases at V and 2 bases at J, leaving 8 bases unmatched. This CDR3 region has 16 residues. Germline CDR1 and CDR2: DFQATT and SNEGSKA (reference sequence). The CDR3 is CSARSGLAETTDTQYF. The CDR3 DNA reads TGCAGTGCTAGGAGTGGACTAGCGGAAACCACAGATACGCAGTATTTT.

There are many counts of this clonotype. The genes are TRBV6-5 and TRBJ2-1, with TRBD2 identical over 9 bases. The trim removed 5 bases at V and 5 bases at J, leaving 4 bases unmatched. Germline loops: CDR1 MNHEY, CDR2 SVGAGI. There are 14 residues in the CDR3. As DNA, the CDR3 is TGTGCCAGCAGTGAGAGCGGGAGGCACAATGAGCAGTTCTTC. Protein: CASSESGRHNEQFF.

At least ten counts were recorded for this clonotype. The chain carries TRBV28 and TRBJ1-5, with D perhaps matching TRBD1 (5 bases). Germline assignment: CDR1 MDHEN and CDR2 SYDVKM. This CDR3 has 16 residues. Trimming cost V 2 bases and J 2 bases, with 13 bases left between them. The chain's CDR3 is CASSLPDSTGNQPQHF. The CDR3 nucleotides read TGTGCCAGCAGTTTACCCGACAGTACGGGCAATCAGCCCCAGCATTTT. Combining the CDR3 with reference TRBV28 and TRBJ1-5 gives the whole variable domain DVKVTQSSRYLVKRTGEKVFLECVQDMDHENMFWYRQDPGLGLRLIYFSYDVKMKEKGDIPEGYSVSREKKERFSLILESASTNQTSMYLCASSLPDSTGNQPQHFGDGTRLSIL.

This clonotype appeared many times. The rearrangement links TRBV28 to TRBJ2-7; maybe TRBD2 (5 bases). Trimming took 3 bases from V and 2 from J, leaving 14 bases between them. The CDR3 spans 15 residues. CDR1 and CDR2 (germline): MDHEN, SYDVKM. CDR3 amino acids: CASSFLSTGTYEQYF. Written as DNA, the CDR3 is TGTGCCAGCAGTTTCCTTTCCACCGGGACCTACGAGCAGTACTTC.